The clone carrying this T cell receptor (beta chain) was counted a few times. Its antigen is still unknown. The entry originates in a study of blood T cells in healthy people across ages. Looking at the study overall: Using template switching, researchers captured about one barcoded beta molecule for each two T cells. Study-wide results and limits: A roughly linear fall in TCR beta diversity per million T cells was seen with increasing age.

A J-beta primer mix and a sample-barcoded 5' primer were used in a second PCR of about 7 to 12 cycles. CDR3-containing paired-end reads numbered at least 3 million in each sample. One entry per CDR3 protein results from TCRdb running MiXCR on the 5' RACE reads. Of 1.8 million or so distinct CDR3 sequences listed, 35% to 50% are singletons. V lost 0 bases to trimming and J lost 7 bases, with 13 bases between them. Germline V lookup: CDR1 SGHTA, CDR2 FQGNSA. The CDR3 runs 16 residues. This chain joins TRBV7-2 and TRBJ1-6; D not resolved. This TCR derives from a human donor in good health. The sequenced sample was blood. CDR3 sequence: CASSLAGAGSNSPLHF. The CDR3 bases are TGTGCCAGCAGCTTAGCTGGAGCGGGGTCCAATTCACCCCTCCACTTT.